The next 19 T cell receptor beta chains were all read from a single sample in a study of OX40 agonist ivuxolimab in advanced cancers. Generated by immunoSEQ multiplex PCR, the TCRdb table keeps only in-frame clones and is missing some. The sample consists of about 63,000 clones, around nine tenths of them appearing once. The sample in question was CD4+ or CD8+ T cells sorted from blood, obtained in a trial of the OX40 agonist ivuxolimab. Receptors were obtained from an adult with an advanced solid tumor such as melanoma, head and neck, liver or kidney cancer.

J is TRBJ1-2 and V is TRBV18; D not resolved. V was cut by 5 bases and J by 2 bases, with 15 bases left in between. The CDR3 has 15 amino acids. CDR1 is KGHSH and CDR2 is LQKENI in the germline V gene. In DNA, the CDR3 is TGTGCCAGCTCAGCACTGGCAGATCCGAACTATGGCTACACCTTC. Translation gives CASSALADPNYGYTF.

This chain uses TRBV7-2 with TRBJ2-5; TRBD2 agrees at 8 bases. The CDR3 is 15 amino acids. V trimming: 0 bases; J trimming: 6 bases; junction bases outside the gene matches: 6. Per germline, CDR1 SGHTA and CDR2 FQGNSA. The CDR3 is CASSLASGVTKTQYF. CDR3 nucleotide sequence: TGTGCCAGCAGCTTAGCTAGCGGGGTTACTAAGACCCAGTACTTC.

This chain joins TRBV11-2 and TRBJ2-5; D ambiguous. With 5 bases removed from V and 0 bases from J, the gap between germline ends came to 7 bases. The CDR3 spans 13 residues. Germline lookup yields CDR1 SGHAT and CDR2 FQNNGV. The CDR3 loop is CASSQRYQETQYF. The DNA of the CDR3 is TGTGCCAGCAGCCAGAGGTACCAAGAGACCCAGTACTTC.

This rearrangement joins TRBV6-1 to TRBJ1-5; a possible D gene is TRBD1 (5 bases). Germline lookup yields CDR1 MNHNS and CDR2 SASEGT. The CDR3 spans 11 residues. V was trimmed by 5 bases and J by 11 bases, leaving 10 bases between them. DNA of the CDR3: TGTGCCAGCAGTTCGGGACCGGCCCAGCATTTT. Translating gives CASSSGPAQHF.

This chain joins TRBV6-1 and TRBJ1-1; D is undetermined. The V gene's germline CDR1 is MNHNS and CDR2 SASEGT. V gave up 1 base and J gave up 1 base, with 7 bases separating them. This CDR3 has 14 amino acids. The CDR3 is CASSEGHRNTEAFF. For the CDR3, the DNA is TGTGCCAGCAGTGAAGGACACCGGAACACTGAAGCTTTCTTT.

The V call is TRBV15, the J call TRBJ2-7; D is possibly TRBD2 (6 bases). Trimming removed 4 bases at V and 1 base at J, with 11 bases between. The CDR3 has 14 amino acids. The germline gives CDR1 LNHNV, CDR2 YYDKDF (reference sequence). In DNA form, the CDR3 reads TGTGCCACCAGCACAACTAGCTTTTCCTACGAGCAGTACTTC. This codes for CATSTTSFSYEQYF.

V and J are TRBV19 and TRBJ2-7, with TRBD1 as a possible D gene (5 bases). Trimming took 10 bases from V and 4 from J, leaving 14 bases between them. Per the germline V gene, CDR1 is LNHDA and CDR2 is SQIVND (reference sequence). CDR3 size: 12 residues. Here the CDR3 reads CATSDSRYEQYF. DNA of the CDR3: TGTGCCACCTCCGACAGTAGGTACGAGCAGTACTTC. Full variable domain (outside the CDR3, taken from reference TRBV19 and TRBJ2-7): DGGITQSPKYLFRKEGQNVTLSCEQNLNHDAMYWYRQDPGQGLRLIYYSQIVNDFQKGDIAEGYSVSREKKESFPLTVTSAQKNPTAFYLCATSDSRYEQYFGPGTRLTVT.

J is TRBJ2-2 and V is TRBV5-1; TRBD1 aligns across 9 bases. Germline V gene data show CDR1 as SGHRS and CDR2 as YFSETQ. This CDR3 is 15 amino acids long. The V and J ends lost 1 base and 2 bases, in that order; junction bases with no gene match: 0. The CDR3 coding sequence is TGCGCCAGCAGCTTGACAGGGGGCAACACCGGGGAGCTGTTTTTT. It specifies CASSLTGGNTGELFF.

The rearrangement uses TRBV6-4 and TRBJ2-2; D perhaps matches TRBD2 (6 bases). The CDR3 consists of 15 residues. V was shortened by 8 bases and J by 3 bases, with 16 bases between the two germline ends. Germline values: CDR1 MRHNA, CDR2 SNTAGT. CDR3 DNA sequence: TGTGCCAGCGGGATGAGCGGGTCCTACACCGGGGAGCTGTTTTTT. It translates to CASGMSGSYTGELFF.

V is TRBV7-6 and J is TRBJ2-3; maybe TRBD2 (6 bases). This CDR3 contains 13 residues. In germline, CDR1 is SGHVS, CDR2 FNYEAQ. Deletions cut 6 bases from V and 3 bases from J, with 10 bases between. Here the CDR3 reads CASRILATDTQYF. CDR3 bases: TGTGCCAGCAGGATTCTAGCGACAGATACGCAGTATTTT.

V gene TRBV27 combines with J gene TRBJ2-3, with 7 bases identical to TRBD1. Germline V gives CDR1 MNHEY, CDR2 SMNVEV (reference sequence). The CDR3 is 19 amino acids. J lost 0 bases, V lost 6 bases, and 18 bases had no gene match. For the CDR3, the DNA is TGTGCCAGCAGAAATGACAGGGTTCGAGGGAGCACTAGCACAGATACGCAGTATTTT. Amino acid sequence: CASRNDRVRGSTSTDTQYF.

CDR3 loop: CASGLVVTGGGKDTEAFF. The CDR3 DNA reads TGTGCTAGTGGTTTGGTAGTGACAGGAGGGGGCAAGGACACTGAAGCTTTCTTT. This chain uses TRBV12-5 with TRBJ1-1; 7 bases match TRBD1. Trimming removed 0 bases from V and 3 bases from J; junction bases left unmatched: 13. CDR1 is LGHNT and CDR2 is FRNRAP in the germline V gene. This CDR3 is built from 18 residues.

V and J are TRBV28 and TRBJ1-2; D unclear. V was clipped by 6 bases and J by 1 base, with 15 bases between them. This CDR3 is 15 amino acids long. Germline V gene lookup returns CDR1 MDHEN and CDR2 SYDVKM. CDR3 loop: CASREARIDNYGYTF. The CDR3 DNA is TGTGCCAGCAGGGAGGCCCGCATAGATAACTATGGCTACACCTTC.

CDR3 DNA sequence: TGTGCCAGCAGCTTCCCCGGGACCTACGAGCAGTACTTC. The encoded protein is CASSFPGTYEQYF. V is TRBV7-2 and J is TRBJ2-7; a possible D gene is TRBD2 (5 bases). CDR1 and CDR2 from the germline V gene are SGHTA and FQGNSA. The CDR3 has 13 residues. The V end was cut by 3 bases, the J end by 2 bases, with 8 bases between.

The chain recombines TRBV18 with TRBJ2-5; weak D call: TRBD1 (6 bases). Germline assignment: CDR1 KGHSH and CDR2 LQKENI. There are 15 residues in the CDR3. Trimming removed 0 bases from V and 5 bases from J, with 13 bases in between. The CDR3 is CASSPPTGRGETQYF. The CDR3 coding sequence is TGTGCCAGCTCACCACCAACGGGCAGGGGTGAGACCCAGTACTTC. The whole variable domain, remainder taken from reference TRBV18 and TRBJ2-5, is NAGVMQNPRHLVRRRGQEARLRCSPMKGHSHVYWYRQLPEEGLKFMVYLQKENIIDESGMPKERFSAEFPKEGPSILRIQQVVRGDSAAYFCASSPPTGRGETQYFGPGTRLLVL.

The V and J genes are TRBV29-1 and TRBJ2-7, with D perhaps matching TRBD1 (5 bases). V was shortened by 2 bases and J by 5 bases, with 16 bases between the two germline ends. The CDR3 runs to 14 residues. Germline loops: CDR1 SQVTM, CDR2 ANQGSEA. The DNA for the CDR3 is TGCAGCGTTGAACTCCAAACGACAGACCACGAGCAGTACTTC. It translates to CSVELQTTDHEQYF.

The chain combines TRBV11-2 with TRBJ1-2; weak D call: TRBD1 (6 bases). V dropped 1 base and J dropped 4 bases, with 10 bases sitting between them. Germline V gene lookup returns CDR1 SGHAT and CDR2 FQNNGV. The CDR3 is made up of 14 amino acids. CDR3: CASSLGAGAYGYTF. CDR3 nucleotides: TGTGCCAGCAGCTTAGGAGCAGGGGCCTATGGCTACACCTTC.

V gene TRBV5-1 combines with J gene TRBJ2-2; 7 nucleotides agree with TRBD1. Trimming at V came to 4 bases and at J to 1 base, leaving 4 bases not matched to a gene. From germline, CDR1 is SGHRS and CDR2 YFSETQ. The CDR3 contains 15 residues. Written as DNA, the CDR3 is TGCGCCAGCAGCACCAGGACAGGGAACACCGGGGAGCTGTTTTTT. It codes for CASSTRTGNTGELFF.

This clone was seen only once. CDR3 residues: CASSSLLNTGELFF. The DNA for the CDR3 is TGTGCCAGCAGCTCTTTATTGAACACCGGGGAGCTGTTTTTT. The V and J genes are TRBV7-6 and TRBJ2-2, with D unclear. The CDR3 is 14 amino acids. V lost 4 bases to trimming and J lost 1 base, with 7 bases between them. Germline CDR1 and CDR2: SGHVS and FNYEAQ.